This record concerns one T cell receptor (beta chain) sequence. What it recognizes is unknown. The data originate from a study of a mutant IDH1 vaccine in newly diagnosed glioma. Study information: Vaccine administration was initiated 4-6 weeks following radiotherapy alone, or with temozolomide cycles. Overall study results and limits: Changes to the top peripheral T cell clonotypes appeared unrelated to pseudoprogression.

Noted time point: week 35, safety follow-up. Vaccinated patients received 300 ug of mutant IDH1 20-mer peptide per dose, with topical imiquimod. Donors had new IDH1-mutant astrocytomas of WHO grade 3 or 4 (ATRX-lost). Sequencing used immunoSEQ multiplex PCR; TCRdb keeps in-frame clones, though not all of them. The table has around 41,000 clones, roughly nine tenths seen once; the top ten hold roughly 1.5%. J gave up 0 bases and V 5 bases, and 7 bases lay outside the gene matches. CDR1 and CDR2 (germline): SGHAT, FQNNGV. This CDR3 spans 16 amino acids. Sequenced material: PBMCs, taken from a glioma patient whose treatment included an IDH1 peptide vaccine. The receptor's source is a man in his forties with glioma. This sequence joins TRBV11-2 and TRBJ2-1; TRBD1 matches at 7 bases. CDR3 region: CASSPTAGGSYNEQFF. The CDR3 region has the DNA TGTGCCAGCAGCCCCACGGCAGGGGGCTCCTACAATGAGCAGTTCTTC.